This T cell receptor beta chain derives from a study of regulatory T cells in long-lasting Graves disease. Regarding the study as a whole: Persistent Graves' disease cases displayed lower TCR diversity than newly diagnosed ones.

Looked up from germline, CDR1 is SGHTA and CDR2 is FQGNSA. V shed 5 bases and J shed 1 base, with 8 bases lying between them. The CDR3 consists of 13 residues. iRepertoire HTBI primers and Arm-PCR of CDR3 regions built TCR beta libraries. As handled by the study authors: Taken together, the samples had 60 or so TRBV and approximately 15 TRBJ segments identified. MiXCR was run by TCRdb on the multiplex PCR reads, yielding one entry per CDR3 protein. These V and J calls originate from TCRdb's pipeline instead of the authors' own analysis. The data contain over 450,000 distinct CDR3 sequences, more than 10% of them singletons. Time point defined: newly diagnosed GD, antithyroid drugs for less than 3 months. With RNA extracted from PBMCs as input, the TCR library was made. American Thyroid Association guidelines defined how Graves' disease was diagnosed. This clonotype was seen repeatedly, ten times or more. Its antigen is currently unknown.

The same data also contributed to another study, on T cells in Graves' hyperthyroidism and ophthalmopathy. That paper states: Graves' hyperthyroidism was deemed stable absent ophthalmopathy progression within 18 months.

The J gene is TRBJ1-1, the V gene TRBV7-2, with D hard to call. The receptor was derived from a woman in her 30s with Graves disease. The source was peripheral blood mononuclear cells (PBMCs), collected at new diagnosis, from a patient treated with antithyroid drugs. DNA for the CDR3: TGTGCCAGCAGCCCCGCAGAGAACACTGAAGCTTTCTTT. This gives the protein CASSPAENTEAFF.